The subject of this entry is one T cell receptor beta chain. Its specific antigen is unknown. No base-level quality is on record; no much larger clone is a single base apart. These data come from a study of blood T cell repertoires in COVID-19 (dated by TCRdb to 2020 to 2021). Concerning the study at large: The collaborator samples originated in the United States, Italy and Spain and spanned the acute and convalescent phases of COVID-19. Where HLA class I and class II types were available, the types were taken from metadata supplied by the sample provider, not from assay-based typing. The sample metadata nearly always contained a de-identified subject ID, COVID-19 status, age in years and sex. The repertoires were released in a freely available public database meant as a resource for research on the immune response to SARS-CoV-2. The samples were drawn from the first 160 participants of the ongoing ImmuneRACE study and from 1,254 subjects provided by 6 global collaborators. The dataset comprised deeply sampled blood TCRbeta repertoires from subjects exposed to, actively infected with, or recovered from COVID-19. The prospective study material was composed of cDNA or gDNA derived from T cells, B-cell-depleted T cells, or PBMCs. The investigation overall reported the following: Clinical and demographic metadata were provided uncurated, with the amount varying by source and participant.

Whole blood was collected in K2EDTA tubes by collaborating institutions according to the institutions' own protocols. For TCRbeta analysis, collaborator samples were shipped as frozen whole blood, as isolated PBMCs, or as DNA extracted from either sample type. From V the trimming removes 1 base and from J it removes 9 bases, while the gene matches leave 3 bases of the junction unaccounted for. The germline V gene encodes CDR1 SEHNR and CDR2 FQNEAQ (reference sequence). The CDR3 numbers 15 residues from cysteine through phenylalanine. The retained sequence is limited to the CDR3, 45 bases, with the frame set at the first base. TCRbeta CDR3 regions were amplified from genomic DNA using the immunoSEQ Assay, a bias-controlled multiplex PCR. As for how the authors treated the data: Within the assay, amplification of reference gene primers was used to estimate how many nucleated cells each sample contained. To quantify the absolute abundance of each unique TCRbeta CDR3 rearrangement, sequence reads were collapsed and filtered. For each sample, productive Simpson clonality was calculated as the square root of Simpson's diversity index across productive rearrangements. TCRdb obtained this table from immuneACCESS and retained in-frame rearrangements with V and J assigned. These tables miss some clones; where compared with another copy, unresolved V genes account for less than half of the shortfall, and the remainder is unexplained. Clone size and the V and J calls come from that table; the DNA yielded D and trimming. The sample contains over 110,000 clones, over 70% of them found a single time. The ten largest account for roughly 1.6% of the sample.

The sample was peripheral blood. The rearrangement combines TRBV7-9 with TRBJ1-6; 10 bases in the middle match TRBD1. The sequence was collected from a woman in her forties or fifties with acute or convalescent COVID-19. The CDR3 reads as follows: CASSLGRTGGSPLHF. The sequenced DNA: TGTGCCAGCAGCTTAGGCCGGACAGGGGGTTCACCCCTCCACTTT.